The sequence of this T cell receptor beta chain was determined in a study of blood T cell repertoires in COVID-19. The overall study: Researchers got acute and convalescent COVID-19 samples from the United States, Italy and Spain.

Methods used by the authors: How many nucleated cells were present was estimated from reference gene primer amplification. The method was immunoSEQ multiplex PCR; TCRdb's version includes in-frame clones alone and lacks a portion of them. Clone size and the V and J calls come from that table; the DNA yielded D and trimming. In the table there are 250,000 to 300,000 clones, 85% to 90% of which are singletons. CDR1 is GTSNPN and CDR2 is SVGIG in the germline V gene (reference sequence). The length of the CDR3 is 14 residues. The J segment lost 3 bases and the V segment lost 1 base, leaving 3 bases of the junction unmatched. This clone came up once.

The sample taken for sequencing was peripheral blood. This clonotype was obtained from a man younger than 35 with active or convalescent COVID-19. The chain links TRBV30 to TRBJ2-1; TRBD2 aligns across 7 bases. CDR3 region: CAWSAGLRYNEQFF. CDR3 coding DNA: TGTGCCTGGAGTGCGGGACTACGCTACAATGAGCAGTTCTTC.